This T cell receptor (beta chain) derives from a study of blood T cell repertoires in COVID-19. Study context: Sample material is recorded as cDNA or gDNA derived from T cells, B-cell-depleted T cells, or PBMCs.

The length of the CDR3 is 16 residues. With V trimmed by 4 bases and J by 4 bases, 7 bases remained unmatched. CDR1 is SGHRS, CDR2 YFSETQ, per germline. In the original processing: For nucleated cells, counts were estimated from reference gene primer amplification. Clones were sequenced by immunoSEQ multiplex PCR, and TCRdb holds only the in-frame ones, with some missing. V and J calls and clone size are given by that table; D and trimming were obtained from the DNA. The sample records 60,000 to 65,000 clones, about 80% being singletons. The TCR comes from a man aged 55-75 years with COVID-19, enrolled during active disease. The genes are TRBV5-1 and TRBJ1-4; 10 bases are a match to TRBD1. Sequenced input: peripheral blood. In DNA form, the CDR3 reads TGCGCCAGCAGCACGACAGGGGGCAACGGTAATGAAAAACTGTTTTTT. Its protein product is CASSTTGGNGNEKLFF.